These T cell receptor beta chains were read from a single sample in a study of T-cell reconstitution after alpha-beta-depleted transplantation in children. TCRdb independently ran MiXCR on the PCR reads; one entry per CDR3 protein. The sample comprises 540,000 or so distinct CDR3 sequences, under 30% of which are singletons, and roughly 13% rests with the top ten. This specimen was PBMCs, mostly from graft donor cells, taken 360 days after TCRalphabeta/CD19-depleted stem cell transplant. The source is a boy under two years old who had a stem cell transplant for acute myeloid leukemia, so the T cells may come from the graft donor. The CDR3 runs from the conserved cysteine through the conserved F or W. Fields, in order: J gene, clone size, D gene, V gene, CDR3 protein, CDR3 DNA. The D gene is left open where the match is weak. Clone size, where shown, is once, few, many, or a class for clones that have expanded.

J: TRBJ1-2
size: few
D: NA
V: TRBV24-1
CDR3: CATSDLGRGYTF
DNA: TGTGCCACCAGTGATTTGGGGAGAGGCTACACCTTC

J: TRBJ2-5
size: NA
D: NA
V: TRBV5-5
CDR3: CASSLGSGGQYF
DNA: TGTGCCAGCAGCTTAGGGTCCGGGGGCCAGTACTTC

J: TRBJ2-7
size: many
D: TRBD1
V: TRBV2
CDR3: CASFPNRGYEQYF
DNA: TGTGCCAGTTTTCCCAACAGGGGGTACGAGCAGTACTTC

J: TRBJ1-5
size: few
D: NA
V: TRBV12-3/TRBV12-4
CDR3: CASTQSSNQPQHF
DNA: TGTGCCAGCACTCAGTCTAGCAATCAGCCCCAGCATTTT

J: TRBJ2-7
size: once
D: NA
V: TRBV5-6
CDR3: CASSMHYEQYF
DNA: TGTGCCAGCAGCATGCACTACGAGCAGTACTTC

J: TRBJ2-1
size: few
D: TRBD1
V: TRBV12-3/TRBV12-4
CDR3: CASSFDRGRDEQFF
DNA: TGTGCCAGCAGTTTCGACAGGGGGCGGGATGAGCAGTTCTTC

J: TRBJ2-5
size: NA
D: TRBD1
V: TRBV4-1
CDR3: CASSPGTGSKETQYF
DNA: TGCGCCAGCAGTCCCGGGACAGGGTCTAAAGAGACCCAGTACTTC

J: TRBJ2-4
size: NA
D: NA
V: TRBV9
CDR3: CASSEGPGSKNIQYF
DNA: TGTGCCAGCAGCGAGGGGCCGGGGTCCAAAAACATTCAGTACTTC

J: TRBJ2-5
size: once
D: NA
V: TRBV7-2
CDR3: CASSLQNQEETQYF
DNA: TGTGCCAGCAGCTTACAGAACCAGGAGGAGACCCAGTACTTC

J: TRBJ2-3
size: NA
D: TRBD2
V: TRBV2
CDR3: CASTDSAGESDTQYF
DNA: TGTGCCAGCACCGATTCGGCGGGGGAGTCAGATACGCAGTATTTT

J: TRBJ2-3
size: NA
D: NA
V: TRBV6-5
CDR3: CASSYSQGTDTQYF
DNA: TGTGCCAGCAGTTACAGCCAGGGCACAGATACGCAGTATTTT

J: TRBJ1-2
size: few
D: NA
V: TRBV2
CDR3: CASMINYGYTF
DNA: TGTGCCAGCATGATAAACTATGGCTACACCTTC

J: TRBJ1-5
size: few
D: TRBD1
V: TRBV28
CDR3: CASSADRVGRPQHF
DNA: TGTGCCAGCAGCGCAGACAGGGTGGGAAGGCCCCAGCATTTT

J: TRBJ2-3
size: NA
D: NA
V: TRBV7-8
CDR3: CASSVVRDTQYF
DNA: TGTGCCAGCAGCGTGGTTAGGGATACGCAGTATTTT

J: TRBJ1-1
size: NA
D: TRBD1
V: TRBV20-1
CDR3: CSASRDRGSHMNTEAFF
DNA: TGCAGTGCTAGCCGAGACAGGGGCTCCCACATGAACACTGAAGCTTTCTTT

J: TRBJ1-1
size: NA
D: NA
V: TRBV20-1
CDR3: CSASGGDAEAFF
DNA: TGCAGTGCTAGCGGAGGGGACGCTGAAGCTTTCTTT

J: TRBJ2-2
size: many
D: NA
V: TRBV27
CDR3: CASSFGTASTGELFF
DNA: TGTGCCAGCAGTTTTGGGACCGCAAGTACCGGGGAGCTGTTTTTT

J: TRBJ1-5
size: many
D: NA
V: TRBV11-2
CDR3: CASSPWGASGNQPQHF
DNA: TGTGCCAGCAGTCCATGGGGGGCTAGCGGCAATCAGCCCCAGCATTTT

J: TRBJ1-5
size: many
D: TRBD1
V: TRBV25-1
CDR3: CASSGDRASNQPQHF
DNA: TGTGCCAGCAGTGGGGACAGGGCTAGCAATCAGCCCCAGCATTTT

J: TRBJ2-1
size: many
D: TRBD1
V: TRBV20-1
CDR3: CSARSIGTGGDEQFF
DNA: TGCAGTGCTAGGTCGATCGGGACAGGGGGGGATGAGCAGTTCTTC

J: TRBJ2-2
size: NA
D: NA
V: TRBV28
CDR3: CASRPTGLRTGELFF
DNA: TGTGCCAGCAGGCCGACAGGTTTGCGCACCGGGGAGCTGTTTTTT

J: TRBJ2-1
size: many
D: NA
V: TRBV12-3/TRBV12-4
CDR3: CASRAPPERGGDWTEQFF
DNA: TGTGCCAGCAGGGCCCCCCCTGAGAGGGGCGGGGACTGGACGGAGCAGTTCTTC

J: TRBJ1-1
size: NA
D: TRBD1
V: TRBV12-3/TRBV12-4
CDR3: CASSPDRVIGNTEAFF
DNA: TGTGCCAGCAGTCCCGACAGGGTAATCGGGAACACTGAAGCTTTCTTT

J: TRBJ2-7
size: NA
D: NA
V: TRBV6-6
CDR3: CASSRLFSYEQYF
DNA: TGTGCCAGCAGCAGACTGTTCTCCTACGAGCAGTACTTC

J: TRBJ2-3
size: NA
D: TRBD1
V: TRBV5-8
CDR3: CASSSLQGASSTDTQYF
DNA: TGTGCCAGCAGCTCTCTCCAGGGGGCGTCGAGCACAGATACGCAGTATTTT

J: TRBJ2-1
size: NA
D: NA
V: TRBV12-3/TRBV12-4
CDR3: CASSSLWRGDRNEQFF
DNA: TGTGCCAGCAGTTCCTTGTGGAGGGGGGACCGCAATGAGCAGTTCTTC